The clone carrying this T cell receptor beta chain was detected many times. Its antigen is currently unknown. The data originate from a study of T cells in Graves' hyperthyroidism and ophthalmopathy. General study findings and limits: In the blood, most expanded thyroid clonotypes above 0.001 appeared as well. By a 13 V-J model, ophthalmopathy was set apart from stable hyperthyroidism.

Amplification yielded TCR beta CDR3 regions, with RNA transcripts as the source. TCR CDR3 regions were first amplified by RT-PCR with HTBI primers. TCRdb re-analysed the multiplex PCR reads in MiXCR, keeping a single row per CDR3 protein. The data contain 530,000 or so distinct CDR3 sequences, about 43% of them seen just once; the ten biggest clones take up about 8.3%. This CDR3 contains 14 residues. The ends were cut back, 8 bases at V and 5 bases at J, with 18 bases in the middle. Looked up from germline, CDR1 is MGHDK and CDR2 is SYGVNS. This sequence joins TRBV25-1 and TRBJ1-1; a possible D gene is TRBD1 (6 bases). This TCR was sampled from a young woman with Graves' hyperthyroidism. Sequencing used peripheral blood or thyroid tissue (not recorded which). In DNA form, the CDR3 reads TGTGCCAGCTCCCTCCGGGGGGCTGGGACTGAAGCTTTCTTT. Protein sequence: CASSLRGAGTEAFF.